This TCR beta chain was sequenced during a study of cytomegalovirus exposure and HLA in healthy donors. Study details: As an earlier analysis found, some 170 million T cells yielded about 120 million unique TCR beta sequences. The study, taken as a whole, reports: Earlier analysis found most TCR beta V segments productive about 87% or about 30% of the time.

Concerning this clone itself: Its matching antigen is unknown.

The junction had 4 bases not matched to a gene; V was cut back by 6 bases and J by 2 bases. This CDR3 comprises 14 residues. Germline CDR1 and CDR2: MNHNS and SASEGT. The study ran its PCR with 60 Vbeta and 13 Jbeta primers. Assay used: immunoSEQ multiplex PCR; TCRdb lists only in-frame clones, some missing. The data hold some 200,000 clones, with 75% to 90% observed a single time. This clonotype was obtained from a woman aged 18-29 years in good health and CMV-seronegative. The specimen sequenced was PBMCs. V and J are TRBV6-1 and TRBJ2-3, with TRBD1 matching over 8 bases. The CDR3 nucleotides read TGTGCCAGCAGAAAGGACAGGGTCACAGATACGCAGTATTTT. Translation: CASRKDRVTDTQYF.